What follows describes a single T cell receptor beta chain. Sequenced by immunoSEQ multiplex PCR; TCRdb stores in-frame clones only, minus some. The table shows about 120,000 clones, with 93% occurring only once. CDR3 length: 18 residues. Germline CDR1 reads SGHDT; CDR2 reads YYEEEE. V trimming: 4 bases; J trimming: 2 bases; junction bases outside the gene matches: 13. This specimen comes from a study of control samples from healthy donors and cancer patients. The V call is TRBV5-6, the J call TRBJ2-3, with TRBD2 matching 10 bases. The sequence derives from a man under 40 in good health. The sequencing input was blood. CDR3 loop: CASSPDPTSGRFTDTQYF. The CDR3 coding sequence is TGTGCCAGCAGCCCCGATCCGACTAGCGGGCGATTCACAGATACGCAGTATTTT.